The clone carrying this T cell receptor beta chain has just a few counts. The authors ran a second PCR of roughly 6 to 12 cycles using a sample-barcoded 5' primer and a J-beta primer mix. One entry per CDR3 protein results from TCRdb running MiXCR on the 5' RACE reads. The sample includes fewer than 1,000,000 distinct CDR3 sequences, under 45% of them seen just once. Extractions gave at least 5 micrograms of total RNA per sample. The source of the sample is a study of blood T cells in healthy people across ages. CDR3 size: 19 residues. CDR1 SGHAT and CDR2 FQDESV come from the germline V gene (reference sequence). The V end was cut by 4 bases, the J end by 1 base, with 20 bases between.

This chain joins TRBV11-1 and TRBJ2-6; D is tentatively TRBD1 or TRBD2 (5 bases each). The source material was blood. The receptor was isolated from a man between 60 and 75 years old in good health. The CDR3 sequence is CASSSPHRDEQSGANVLTF. The CDR3 nucleotides read TGTGCCAGCAGCTCCCCGCACCGGGACGAACAATCTGGGGCCAACGTCCTGACTTTC.